What follows is one TCR beta chain and its context. The antigen this receptor binds is unknown. Nothing much larger sits one base from this clone, and base qualities are not available. The sample originates from a study of T-cell memory formation after mild COVID-19 (TCRdb year 2021). In terms of the full investigation: TCR sequence clusters from the two donors were found to be largely donor specific. In two donors, T-cell clones that expanded and contracted after mild COVID-19 were followed by sequencing TCRalpha and TCRbeta repertoires longitudinally. Two young, previously healthy adult volunteers, one female and one male, were included in the cohort. What the research found in general, with its limitations: Contracting CD4+ clones were found mainly in CM and EM memory subsets, while CD8+ clones were enriched in EMRA. Some responding clones were found in pre-infection memory, which suggests that pre-existing cross-reactive memory T cells took part in the SARS-CoV-2 response. SARS-CoV-2 specificity of the second-wave clones peaking on day 37 was not confirmed. From day 15 to 85, contracting clones showed balanced CD4/CD8 phenotypes, whereas a second wave of clones that expanded from day 15 to 37 leaned towards CD4+. Only two mild cases were covered in the study, and larger cohorts including severe cases with pre-infection samples were considered necessary.

From the germline V gene, CDR1 is MDHEN and CDR2 is SYDVKM. The CDR3 has 14 amino acids, counting the end cysteine and phenylalanine. The only DNA kept is the CDR3, 42 bases in frame from the first base. V is pruned by 7 bases and J by 9 bases, leaving 9 bases of the junction without a gene match. Ficoll-Paque density gradient centrifugation was used to isolate PBMCs. Sequencing used an Illumina NovaSeq 6000. cDNA libraries for TCRalpha and TCRbeta were prepared by 5'RACE using constant-segment primers, with sample barcodes and unique molecular identifiers added. RNA was extracted from every sample with Trizol reagent. The libraries were amplified in two PCR steps, and the second step added a second sample barcode and Illumina TruSeq adapters. Sequencing of the libraries was done on an Illumina NovaSeq, producing 2 x 150 bp paired-end reads. Per the original workflow: With migec v1.2.7, reads were demultiplexed and then collapsed into UMI-guided consensus sequences. Using mixcr v2.1.11, UMI consensuses were aligned to TRA and TRB V and J templates and then assembled into clonotypes. Expanded or contracted clonotypes were those called significant by both edgeR and NoisET, with noise models trained on biological replicates. edgeR calls used a false discovery rate-adjusted p below 0.01 and a log2 fold-change threshold of 1. As an exploratory analysis of dynamics, PCA with hierarchical clustering was applied to max-normalized trajectories of the 1000 most abundant clonotypes. Each responding clone was given a CD4 or CD8 phenotype based on the CD4+ and CD8+ repertoires, which had been sequenced separately. The public reads were reprocessed in TCRdb via fastp at Q25 and MiXCR, keeping in-frame beta chains. Each entry is one CDR3 protein sequence, shown with its most common DNA and genes. These V and J calls derive from TCRdb rather than the authors' analysis. The sample table shows under 200,000 distinct CDR3 sequences, and approximately 13% are seen once. 2.5% to 3.5% of the sample rests with the top ten.

The chain was built from TRBV28 and TRBJ1-4, with 9 middle bases fitting TRBD1. The source material was PBMCs or a T cell subset sorted from them (not recorded which). This receptor was taken from a man aged 18 to 29 who had mild COVID-19 (a few samples of this study predate the infection). The sample titles of this study are shuffled in the database, so cell type and time point are left out; the donor was told from shared clones. The sequence in DNA is TGTGCCAGCATCCCCGGGGGACAGGGAAAAAAACTGTTTTTT. It codes for CASIPGGQGKKLFF.